Below, one T cell receptor beta chain is given with its context. The method was immunoSEQ multiplex PCR; TCRdb's version includes in-frame clones alone and lacks a portion of them. Of about 99,000 clones in the sample, 87% were seen once. The data were taken from a study of T cell responses to AZD1222 COVID-19 vaccine. Losses at the gene ends were 4 bases for V and 4 bases for J; bases not matched to a gene: 4. This CDR3 is built from 16 residues. The germline V gene encodes CDR1 SGHDN and CDR2 FVKESK. The chain couples TRBV14 to TRBJ2-1; 13 positions agree with TRBD2. The starting material was peripheral blood, obtained on day 0 of AZD1222 vaccination. The TCR sequence derives from an adult in good health. CDR3 in amino acids: CASSRTSGGIYNEQFF. As DNA, the CDR3 is TGTGCCAGCAGCCGGACTAGCGGGGGCATTTACAATGAGCAGTTCTTC.